These 22 T cell receptor beta chains share one sample of origin, sequenced in a study of beta chain features in type 1 diabetes. Study results and limitations: In all four CD4+ subsets, TCRB CDR3 length was significantly, moderately reduced in type 1 diabetes.

Expressed TCRB transcripts were sequenced, since all the RNA that had been isolated was reverse transcribed. Profiled with immunoSEQ multiplex PCR; TCRdb holds only in-frame clones, not every one. This table has some 270,000 clones, roughly a tenth appearing once. These receptors' antigens are unknown. The sequenced sample consisted of naive CD4+ T cells from blood. The receptors come from a man aged 25-45 years with type 1 diabetes.

V is TRBV7-8 and J is TRBJ2-3; 9 nucleotides agree with TRBD1. The CDR3 extends over 13 amino acids. Germline CDR1 and CDR2: SGHVS and FQNEAQ. V shed 5 bases and J 5 bases; nucleotides not matched to a gene: 2. The CDR3 DNA sequence: TGTGCCAGCAGCAGGGACAGGGAAGATACGCAGTATTTT. Translated: CASSRDREDTQYF. Based on the CDR3 plus reference TRBV7-8 and TRBJ2-3, the full variable domain is GAGVSQSPRYKVAKRGQDVALRCDPISGHVSLFWYQQALGQGPEFLTYFQNEAQLDKSGLPSDRFFAERPEGSVSTLKIQRTQQEDSAVYLCASSRDREDTQYFGPGTRLTVL.

In this sample, this clone turned up a few times. The chain carries TRBV18 and TRBJ2-5, with a tentative D call TRBD1 (5 bases). The CDR3 totals 14 residues. Trimming pared 3 bases from V and 5 bases from J, leaving 13 bases between. CDR1 and CDR2 from the germline V gene are KGHSH and LQKENI. The DNA of the CDR3 is TGTGCCAGCTCACCGCAGGGCGTAACGGAGACCCAGTACTTC. This gives the protein CASSPQGVTETQYF. Filled out from reference TRBV18 and TRBJ2-5, the complete variable domain reads NAGVMQNPRHLVRRRGQEARLRCSPMKGHSHVYWYRQLPEEGLKFMVYLQKENIIDESGMPKERFSAEFPKEGPSILRIQQVVRGDSAAYFCASSPQGVTETQYFGPGTRLLVL.

This clone was detected only a few times. This chain joins TRBV6-6 and TRBJ1-6, with 9 bases fitting TRBD1. Germline lookup yields CDR1 MNHNY and CDR2 SVGAGI (reference sequence). The ends lost 6 bases at V and 7 bases at J; junction bases unmatched: 1. This CDR3 contains 13 residues. The CDR3 DNA follows: TGTGCCAGCAGGGGGACAGGGAATTCACCCCTCCACTTT. Its protein product is CASRGTGNSPLHF.

This clone was observed a few times. The chain couples TRBV5-1 to TRBJ2-2, with TRBD1 matching over 7 bases. Trimming cost V 0 bases and J 5 bases; bases outside gene matches: 4. CDR3 length equals 15 residues. Germline CDR1 SGHRS, CDR2 YFSETQ. CDR3 loop: CASSLDRGSTGELFF. Here the CDR3 DNA reads TGCGCCAGCAGCTTGGACAGGGGAAGTACCGGGGAGCTGTTTTTT.

This clone was observed a few times. The chain has TRBV7-2 and TRBJ1-1; D is perhaps TRBD1 (5 bases). Germline lookup yields CDR1 SGHTA and CDR2 FQGNSA. Trimming pared 2 bases from V and 3 bases from J, leaving 10 bases between. The CDR3 covers 14 residues. The CDR3 DNA sequence: TGTGCCAGCAGCTTAAGTAGGGGCTACACTGAAGCTTTCTTT. It is translated as CASSLSRGYTEAFF.

The rearrangement links TRBV4-3 to TRBJ1-1; a weak D match, TRBD1 (6 bases). Germline V gene data show CDR1 as LGHNA and CDR2 as YSLEER. Trimming took 1 base from V and 5 from J, leaving 14 bases between them. The CDR3 extends over 15 amino acids. The CDR3 spells CASSQVGAGQTEAFF. Here the CDR3 DNA reads TGCGCCAGCAGCCAAGTGGGGGCAGGGCAAACTGAAGCTTTCTTT.

This sequence joins TRBV29-1 and TRBJ1-1; D not certain. Germline-derived CDR1 and CDR2 are SQVTM and ANQGSEA. The V and J ends lost 4 bases and 0 bases respectively, with 12 bases between them. The CDR3 consists of 14 residues. As DNA, the CDR3 is TGCAGCGTTGTTAATCGTTTAGTGAACACTGAAGCTTTCTTT. Protein sequence: CSVVNRLVNTEAFF.

This clone was seen more than once but under ten times. The rearrangement joins TRBV10-3 to TRBJ2-7; D not resolved. This CDR3 has 11 amino acids. CDR1 is ENHRY and CDR2 is SYGVKD in the germline V gene. Trimming took off 1 base at V and 7 bases at J, with 5 bases between the two ends. Here the CDR3 DNA reads TGTGCCATCAGTGAGTTGGAGGAGCAGTACTTC. Encoded protein: CAISELEEQYF.

This clone came up a few times. The CDR3 nucleotides read TGTGCCAGTAGTATAACGTCTAGCGGGGGCTACGAGCAGTACTTC. Amino acid sequence: CASSITSSGGYEQYF. The rearrangement joins TRBV19 to TRBJ2-7; TRBD2 matches at 10 bases. Trimming at V came to 2 bases and at J to 3 bases, leaving 4 bases not matched to a gene. Germline CDR1 LNHDA, CDR2 SQIVND (reference sequence). The CDR3 has 15 amino acids.

This clone showed up just a few times. The J gene is TRBJ1-4, the V gene TRBV2; 11 bases are a match to TRBD1. With 6 bases clipped from V and 8 bases from J, the junction kept 5 bases outside the gene matches. The CDR3 is made up of 14 amino acids. CDR1 and CDR2 (germline): SNHLY, FYNNEI. The CDR3 DNA reads as TGTGCCAGCAGCGGACAGGGGGCAGGCGAAAAACTGTTTTTT. Translated: CASSGQGAGEKLFF.

The J gene is TRBJ2-7, the V gene TRBV28; D remains ambiguous. CDR3 length: 13 amino acids. V lost 6 bases, J lost 2 bases, and 11 bases lay in between. CDR1 is MDHEN and CDR2 is SYDVKM in the germline V gene. For the CDR3, the DNA is TGTGCCAGCAGAACTACCACCCCCTACGAGCAGTACTTC. Its protein product is CASRTTTPYEQYF.

The chain combines TRBV6-1 with TRBJ2-3; 8 nucleotides match TRBD2. The junction had 3 bases not matched to a gene; V was cut back by 0 bases and J by 1 base. Germline loops: CDR1 MNHNS, CDR2 SASEGT. This CDR3 spans 16 amino acids. CDR3 region: CASSEALTSGTDTQYF. CDR3 coding DNA: TGTGCCAGCAGTGAAGCTCTGACTAGCGGCACAGATACGCAGTATTTT.

This clone appeared a few times. The chain joins TRBV6-5 to TRBJ2-5; TRBD1 might be the D (6 bases). The CDR3 has 14 residues. Trimming removed 9 bases from V and 5 bases from J, with 19 bases in between. From germline, CDR1 is MNHEY and CDR2 SVGAGI. The CDR3 region is CASSTGRLRETQYF. CDR3 sequence (DNA): TGTGCCAGTTCGACAGGACGATTGCGGGAGACCCAGTACTTC.

This clone was seen a handful of times. In DNA form, the CDR3 reads TGCGCCAGCAGCTTCGCGGGACTCTACACAGATACGCAGTATTTT. Translation gives CASSFAGLYTDTQYF. J is TRBJ2-3 and V is TRBV5-1, with TRBD2 as a possible D gene (6 bases). This CDR3 comprises 15 residues. Trimming shortened V by 2 bases and J by 2 bases, and 12 bases separated the two germline ends. From germline, CDR1 is SGHRS and CDR2 YFSETQ.

The V and J genes are TRBV4-2 and TRBJ1-1; D remains unclear. CDR1 and CDR2 from the germline V gene are LGHNA and YNFKEQ. Trimming left V 0 bases short and J 11 bases short, with 7 bases between. The CDR3 loop spans 11 amino acids. The CDR3 DNA follows: TGTGCCAGCAGCCAAGATGAGGATGCTTTCTTT. This translates into CASSQDEDAFF.

This clone was seen only a few times. The chain is built from TRBV4-1 and TRBJ2-7; TRBD2 is a possible D gene (6 bases). The CDR3 is 15 amino acids. Per the germline V gene, CDR1 is MGHRA and CDR2 is YSYEKL. V was cut by 5 bases and J by 0 bases, with 14 bases left in between. The CDR3 reads CASSSPGRGSYEQYF. Here the CDR3 DNA reads TGCGCCAGCAGCAGTCCGGGGCGGGGCTCCTACGAGCAGTACTTC.

This chain uses TRBV4-1 with TRBJ2-3, with 7 bases identical to TRBD2. J gave up 2 bases and V 5 bases, and 13 bases lay outside the gene matches. The CDR3 length is 17 residues. Germline V CDR1 and CDR2: MGHRA, YSYEKL. The CDR3 spells CASSDKGWGGDTDTQYF. The DNA of the CDR3 is TGCGCCAGCAGCGACAAAGGATGGGGGGGGGACACAGATACGCAGTATTTT.

This clone appeared a few times. In the same sample, other DNA sequences code for this CDR3. This sequence joins TRBV9 and TRBJ1-5; D is unresolved. This CDR3 is built from 14 residues. V was trimmed by 2 bases and J by 2 bases, leaving 8 bases between them. Germline V gene data show CDR1 as SGDLS and CDR2 as YYNGEE. The CDR3 is CASSVGVGNQPQHF. CDR3 sequence (DNA): TGTGCCAGCAGCGTCGGAGTGGGCAATCAGCCCCAGCATTTT. The variable domain in full, with the rest retrieved from reference TRBV9 and TRBJ1-5, is DSGVTQTPKHLITATGQRVTLRCSPRSGDLSVYWYQQSLDQGLQFLIQYYNGEERAKGNILERFSAQQFPDLHSELNLSSLELGDSALYFCASSVGVGNQPQHFGDGTRLSIL.

The rearrangement uses TRBV9 and TRBJ1-2, with TRBD1 as a possible D gene (6 bases). V gave up 4 bases and J gave up 7 bases, with 17 bases separating them. The CDR3 spans 14 residues. Germline loops: CDR1 SGDLS, CDR2 YYNGEE. CDR3 protein: CASSPEGGAFGYTF. The CDR3 DNA reads as TGTGCCAGCAGCCCCGAGGGGGGGGCGTTTGGCTACACCTTC.

This clone was counted between two and nine times. V gene TRBV30 combines with J gene TRBJ2-3; D unresolved. The germline V gene encodes CDR1 GTSNPN and CDR2 SVGIG (reference sequence). The CDR3 is 11 residues long. V was cut by 0 bases and J by 7 bases, with 5 bases left in between. The CDR3 DNA reads as TGTGCCTGGAGTGTACGGTATACGCAGTATTTT. It specifies CAWSVRYTQYF.

The gene calls are TRBV11-3 and TRBJ2-5, with D unresolved. The CDR3 length is 14 residues. The germline V and J ends were trimmed by 1 base and 0 bases, with 6 bases remaining between them. Germline CDR1 SGHNT, CDR2 YENEEA. The CDR3 loop reads CASSLGPNQETQYF. Here the CDR3 DNA reads TGTGCCAGCAGCTTAGGGCCAAACCAAGAGACCCAGTACTTC. Combining the CDR3 with reference TRBV11-3 and TRBJ2-5 gives the whole variable domain EAGVVQSPRYKIIEKKQPVAFWCNPISGHNTLYWYLQNLGQGPELLIRYENEEAVDDSQLPKDRFSAERLKGVDSTLKIQPAELGDSAVYLCASSLGPNQETQYFGPGTRLLVL.

This clone was counted only a few times. V and J are TRBV19 and TRBJ1-1; TRBD1 might be the D (6 bases). Germline CDR1 LNHDA, CDR2 SQIVND (reference sequence). The CDR3 sequence is 14 residues long. Between the trimmed V and J ends, which lost 4 bases and 5 bases, there was a span of 14 bases. The chain's CDR3 is CASSSFRGGTEAFF. DNA of the CDR3: TGTGCCAGTAGTAGCTTCAGGGGTGGGACTGAAGCTTTCTTT. Combining the CDR3 with reference TRBV19 and TRBJ1-1 gives the whole variable domain DGGITQSPKYLFRKEGQNVTLSCEQNLNHDAMYWYRQDPGQGLRLIYYSQIVNDFQKGDIAEGYSVSREKKESFPLTVTSAQKNPTAFYLCASSSFRGGTEAFFGQGTRLTVV.